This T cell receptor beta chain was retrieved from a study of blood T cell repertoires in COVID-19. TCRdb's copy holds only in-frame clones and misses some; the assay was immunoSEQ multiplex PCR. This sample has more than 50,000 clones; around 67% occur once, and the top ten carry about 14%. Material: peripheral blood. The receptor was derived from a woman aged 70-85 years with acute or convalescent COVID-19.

CDR3 nucleotides: TGTGCCAGCGCGCTGGAGACCCAGTACTTC. This encodes CASALETQYF. The chain uses TRBV2 and TRBJ2-5; D is ambiguous. CDR1 is SNHLY, CDR2 FYNNEI, per germline. CDR3 length: 10 amino acids. Deletions cut 8 bases from V and 5 bases from J, with 6 bases between.